The 17 T cell receptor beta chains given below trace back to one sample, sequenced in a study of shared clonotypes between healthy human individuals. TCRdb's table, derived via immunoSEQ multiplex PCR, lists solely in-frame clones and lacks some. Among approximately 530,000 clones, 90% to 97% were seen once, and the ten largest hold 0.06%. The sample consisted of naive CD4+ T cells sorted from blood. The subset denotes: CD45RA+ positively selected. These receptors all come from a woman in her thirties in good health.

The rearrangement joins TRBV4-1 to TRBJ2-1; 8 bases fit TRBD2. The V gene's germline CDR1 is MGHRA and CDR2 YSYEKL. Losses at the gene ends were 4 bases for V and 12 bases for J; bases not matched to a gene: 17. This CDR3 region has 16 residues. The CDR3 DNA sequence: TGCGCCAGCAGCCCAGACCCCCCGGGAGGGCCCCCCTCGCAGTTCTTC. It translates to CASSPDPPGGPPSQFF.

This clone is a singleton in its sample. J is TRBJ2-7 and V is TRBV7-9; 7 positions agree with TRBD1. This CDR3 has 15 residues. Germline values: CDR1 SEHNR, CDR2 FQNEAQ (reference sequence). V was pared by 0 bases and J by 1 base, with 3 bases of the junction left unmatched. CDR3 bases: TGTGCCAGCAGCTTAGCGGGGGACAGATCCTACGAGCAGTACTTC. Amino acids: CASSLAGDRSYEQYF.

The CDR3 protein is CASSLSPGLAIYNEQFF. The CDR3 DNA reads as TGTGCCAGCAGTTTATCCCCGGGACTAGCGATCTACAATGAGCAGTTCTTC. This sequence joins TRBV28 and TRBJ2-1, with TRBD2 identical over 10 bases. Germline CDR1 and CDR2: MDHEN and SYDVKM. The CDR3 covers 17 residues. The junction had 6 bases not matched to a gene; V was cut back by 1 base and J by 3 bases.

This clone appeared a single time. V gene TRBV5-1 combines with J gene TRBJ2-2; D is unresolved. Germline CDR1 and CDR2: SGHRS and YFSETQ. This CDR3 region has 15 residues. The V end lost 4 bases, the J end lost 1 base, and 11 bases lay between the germline ends. In DNA, the CDR3 is TGCGCCAGCAGCAGGCTAGGCAGGAACACCGGGGAGCTGTTTTTT. Its translation is CASSRLGRNTGELFF.

V usage is TRBV19 and J usage is TRBJ2-7, with a tentative D call TRBD1 (6 bases). CDR3 length: 15 amino acids. Trimming cost V 4 bases and J 2 bases, with 15 bases left between them. The germline V gene encodes CDR1 LNHDA and CDR2 SQIVND (reference sequence). The CDR3 sequence is CASSTWATGPYEQYF. The DNA for the CDR3 is TGTGCCAGTAGTACCTGGGCTACAGGGCCCTACGAGCAGTACTTC.

V is TRBV19 and J is TRBJ2-2, with D possibly matching TRBD2 (6 bases). V lost 3 bases and J lost 6, with 14 bases in between. This CDR3 is built from 15 residues. Germline lookup yields CDR1 LNHDA and CDR2 SQIVND (reference sequence). CDR3 DNA: TGTGCCAGTAGTATTGGGGACTCCCACTCCGGGGAGCTGTTTTTT. It translates to CASSIGDSHSGELFF.

V is TRBV9 and J is TRBJ2-2; possible D gene TRBD2, 7 bases. Per germline, CDR1 SGDLS and CDR2 YYNGEE. CDR3 length: 18 amino acids. Deletions cut 2 bases from V and 4 bases from J, with 21 bases between. The DNA for the CDR3 is TGTGCCAGCAGCGTTAGAGGGGGATTAGCGGGCGTCACCGGGGAGCTGTTTTTT. Amino acids: CASSVRGGLAGVTGELFF.

This chain uses TRBV13 with TRBJ2-7; 7 positions agree with TRBD2. With V trimmed by 1 base and J by 3 bases, 3 bases remained unmatched. This CDR3 comprises 14 residues. CDR1 is PRHDT, CDR2 FYEKMQ, per germline (reference sequence). DNA of the CDR3: TGTGCCAGCAGCTTAGCGGGAGGCAGCTACGAGCAGTACTTC. It translates to CASSLAGGSYEQYF.

The table lists this clone with a few counts. The V call is TRBV7-9, the J call TRBJ1-4; the match to TRBD1 covers 7 bases. V lost 5 bases, J lost 0 bases, and 6 bases stayed unmatched. CDR1 is SEHNR and CDR2 is FQNEAQ in the germline V gene (reference sequence). The CDR3 length is 16 residues. Here the CDR3 reads CASSEGQSATNEKLFF. In DNA form, the CDR3 reads TGTGCCAGCAGCGAGGGACAGAGTGCAACTAATGAAAAACTGTTTTTT. Full variable domain (rest looked up from reference TRBV7-9 and TRBJ1-4): DTGVSQNPRHKITKRGQNVTFRCDPISEHNRLYWYRQTLGQGPEFLTYFQNEAQLEKSRLLSDRFSAERPKGSFSTLEIQRTEQGDSAMYLCASSEGQSATNEKLFFGSGTQLSVL.

As for this clone: The junction does not match germline at one end; this may be a read error. This chain links TRBV7-2 with TRBJ1-1; no clear D. This CDR3 comprises 15 residues. Germline lookup yields CDR1 SGHTA and CDR2 FQGNSA. CDR3 DNA: TGTGCCAGCACCTTAGAACCCTCGGGCCCATCTGAAGCTTTCTTT. This translates into CASTLEPSGPSEAFF.

J is TRBJ2-3 and V is TRBV6-1, with 7 nucleotides matching TRBD1. The CDR3 loop spans 15 amino acids. The V segment lost 6 bases and the J segment 0 bases; nucleotides outside the gene matches: 6. Germline V gene data show CDR1 as MNHNS and CDR2 as SASEGT. The DNA for the CDR3 is TGTGCCAGCAGCCCACAGGGGTTAAGCACAGATACGCAGTATTTT. Amino acid sequence: CASSPQGLSTDTQYF.

This clone was counted once. V and J are TRBV4-1 and TRBJ2-1; D gene unclear. Germline CDR1 and CDR2: MGHRA and YSYEKL. The CDR3 contains 15 residues. Between the trimmed V and J ends, which lost 4 bases and 5 bases, there was a span of 15 bases. The CDR3 DNA reads as TGCGCCAGCAGCCCCGACCTCAAAATTAACAATGAGCAGTTCTTC. Translated: CASSPDLKINNEQFF.

This rearrangement joins TRBV28 to TRBJ2-7; D is ambiguous. V was shortened by 3 bases and J by 3 bases, with 12 bases between the two germline ends. Germline V lookup: CDR1 MDHEN, CDR2 SYDVKM. The CDR3 extends over 14 amino acids. CDR3 region: CASSFGREYYEQYF. CDR3 in DNA: TGTGCCAGCAGTTTCGGTAGAGAATACTACGAGCAGTACTTC.

This rearrangement joins TRBV2 to TRBJ1-1, with no clear D. V lost 8 bases to trimming and J lost 3 bases, with 19 bases between them. Germline CDR1 SNHLY, CDR2 FYNNEI. The CDR3 is made up of 15 amino acids. The CDR3 region has the DNA TGTGCCAGCCGAGCCGCCGAGACGGGTTACACTGAAGCTTTCTTT. Its translation is CASRAAETGYTEAFF.

The rearrangement joins TRBV25-1 to TRBJ1-2; D remains unclear. Trimming took off 5 bases at V and 4 bases at J, with 20 bases between the two ends. The CDR3 runs to 16 residues. Looked up from germline, CDR1 is MGHDK and CDR2 is SYGVNS. The DNA of the CDR3 is TGTGCCAGCAGTCCCCGACACGGACCCTGGTGCTATGGCTACACCTTC. Translation: CASSPRHGPWCYGYTF.

This rearrangement joins TRBV15 to TRBJ2-2; D is undetermined. This CDR3 comprises 14 residues. Trimming removed 6 bases from V and 0 bases from J, with 8 bases in between. The V gene's germline CDR1 is LNHNV and CDR2 YYDKDF (reference sequence). Written as DNA, the CDR3 is TGTGCCACCAGATCCGGCCCGAACACCGGGGAGCTGTTTTTT. Translated: CATRSGPNTGELFF.

The V gene is TRBV2, the J gene TRBJ1-5; a possible D gene is TRBD1 (5 bases). Germline CDR1 SNHLY, CDR2 FYNNEI. CDR3 length: 15 residues. V lost 3 bases to trimming and J lost 4 bases, with 13 bases between them. The CDR3 protein is CASSEARARNQPQHF. As DNA, the CDR3 is TGTGCCAGCAGTGAGGCCAGGGCCAGAAATCAGCCCCAGCATTTT.